This is a list of T cell receptor beta chains from one sample in a study of cytomegalovirus exposure and HLA in healthy donors. Profiled with immunoSEQ multiplex PCR; TCRdb holds only in-frame clones, not every one. Here the sample spans 150,000 to 200,000 clones, about 81% being singletons. The specimen was PBMCs. The receptor set was obtained from a man between 18 and 35 years old in good health and CMV-seronegative. CDR3s include the opening cysteine and the closing phenylalanine or tryptophan. The D gene is left open where the match is weak. Clone size is not always given. Where it is, it says once, few, many or a class for expanded clones.

J | size | D | V | CDR3
TRBJ1-2 | . | TRBD1 | TRBV6-5 | CASSPSQGASYGYTF
TRBJ1-1 | . | . | TRBV7-3 | CASSSRGSGTEAFF
TRBJ1-1 | . | . | TRBV7-9 | CASSQGNAGTEAFF
TRBJ2-2 | . | TRBD2 | TRBV5-1 | CASQTSVDTGELFF
TRBJ2-7 | . | . | TRBV6-5 | CASSTGTSYEQYF
TRBJ2-7 | once | TRBD2 | TRBV6-6 | CASSKSGTYEQYF
TRBJ2-1 | . | . | TRBV7-3 | CASSLTNEQHNEQFF
TRBJ2-1 | . | TRBD2 | TRBV2 | CASSVGTSVNEQFF
TRBJ2-1 | . | TRBD2 | TRBV7-6 | CASSFLRGREGSYNEQFF
TRBJ1-4 | . | . | TRBV7-2 | CASSLNPPSSTTNEKLFF
TRBJ2-3 | . | TRBD2 | TRBV10-3 | CAIMREGPGTQYF
TRBJ2-3 | . | . | TRBV7-2 | CASSPRKRASYTDTQYF
TRBJ1-2 | . | TRBD1 | TRBV30 | CAWSGDRDGYTF
TRBJ2-5 | . | . | TRBV30 | CAWSVDFGGRETQYF
TRBJ2-5 | . | . | TRBV7-9 | CSSSLTSSRGGETQYF
TRBJ2-7 | . | TRBD1 | TRBV25-1 | CASSDGTAGYEQYF
TRBJ2-1 | . | TRBD1 | TRBV18 | CASSAQGQGYNEQFF
TRBJ2-5 | few | TRBD2 | TRBV7-9 | CASSSGLAGVVLETQYF
TRBJ2-1 | . | TRBD1 | TRBV9 | CASSATGNRGYGEQFF
TRBJ2-3 | . | . | TRBV4-1 | CASSQPPRTTGTDTQYF
TRBJ2-3 | . | . | TRBV19 | CASSIRGCCTDTQYF
TRBJ1-1 | . | . | TRBV19 | CASSIGLITEAFF
TRBJ1-6 | few | TRBD1 | TRBV4-3 | CASSQVLGQGSSPLHF
TRBJ2-1 | . | TRBD1 | TRBV4-1 | CASSQVNTGAYNEQFF
TRBJ1-3 | . | . | TRBV27 | CASSPLDSSRLSGNTIYF
TRBJ2-1 | . | . | TRBV6-1 | CASRSQGSSYNEQFF
TRBJ1-2 | . | . | TRBV6-5 | CASRWDTKAYGYTF
TRBJ2-2 | . | TRBD1 | TRBV19 | CASSPGQSAGELFF